The 3 T cell receptor beta chains below were found in one sample sequenced in a study of CD8 T cells in ankylosing spondylitis. TCRdb analysed the 5' RACE reads with MiXCR anew, one entry per CDR3 protein. The top ten clones hold 25% to 35% of a sample with about 36,000 distinct CDR3 sequences, around an eighth of them seen once. Sequencing was done on a sample of synovial fluid, either unsorted or a sorted T cell fraction (not recorded which). These receptors originate from a male donor with ankylosing spondylitis.

This clonotype was recorded many times. J is TRBJ1-1 and V is TRBV7-9; the D is unclear. Germline CDR1 and CDR2: SEHNR and FQNEAQ (reference sequence). Trimming cost V 2 bases and J 1 base, with 8 bases left between them. The CDR3 runs to 14 residues. CDR3 DNA: TGTGCCAGCAGCTTAAACGTCGGGAACACTGAAGCTTTCTTT. Protein: CASSLNVGNTEAFF.

The chain links TRBV4-3 to TRBJ2-1; TRBD2 agrees at 7 bases. From germline, CDR1 is LGHNA and CDR2 YSLEER. The V segment lost 1 base and the J segment 2 bases; nucleotides outside the gene matches: 2. This CDR3 is 15 amino acids long. CDR3 DNA: TGCGCCAGCAGCCAAGGACTAGCACCCTACAATGAGCAGTTCTTC. It is translated as CASSQGLAPYNEQFF.

This clonotype was seen once. J is TRBJ2-7 and V is TRBV2, with no clear D. The germline V gene has CDR1 SNHLY and CDR2 FYNNEI. V was cut by 6 bases and J by 4 bases, with 10 bases left in between. This CDR3 is 12 amino acids long. The CDR3 nucleotides are TGTGCCAGCAGACAAAATAGATACGAGCAGTACTTC. Protein sequence: CASRQNRYEQYF.